These 27 T cell receptor beta chains originate from one sample sequenced in a study. The repertoire was sequenced with immunoSEQ multiplex PCR; TCRdb's copy has only in-frame clones and lacks some. The sample holds tens of thousands of clones; 93% are singletons and the top ten take roughly 4%. Material: PBMCs. The receptors shown here come from a man aged 35-49 years with rheumatoid arthritis.

The chain recombines TRBV4-3 with TRBJ1-2, with D perhaps TRBD1 (5 bases). V was cut by 0 bases and J by 0 bases, with 14 bases left in between. This CDR3 region has 17 residues. Germline lookup yields CDR1 LGHNA and CDR2 YSLEER. The CDR3 nucleotides read TGCGCCAGCAGCCAAGATCGGAGGGGAATAGCTAACTATGGCTACACCTTC. Translating gives CASSQDRRGIANYGYTF.

The chain recombines TRBV5-1 with TRBJ1-1; the D gene is possibly TRBD1 (5 bases). The CDR3 is 16 amino acids. The V and J ends lost 0 bases and 2 bases respectively, with 14 bases between them. The germline V gene has CDR1 SGHRS and CDR2 YFSETQ. CDR3 DNA: TGCGCCAGCAGCTTGGCCGGGGGGACGGCCAACACTGAAGCTTTCTTT. Amino acids: CASSLAGGTANTEAFF.

This sequence joins TRBV23-1 and TRBJ1-1; D is unclear. TRBV23-1 is recorded as an ORF, its role being uncertain. V shed 3 bases and J shed 5 bases, with 4 bases lying between them. The CDR3 sequence is 11 residues long. The CDR3 DNA follows: TGCGCCAGCAGTCAGGGGACTGAAGCTTTCTTT. This codes for CASSQGTEAFF.

V usage is TRBV27 and J usage is TRBJ1-3; D unresolved. Germline V gene lookup returns CDR1 MNHEY and CDR2 SMNVEV (reference sequence). With 6 bases removed from V and 0 bases from J, the gap between germline ends came to 9 bases. The CDR3 is 14 residues long. CDR3 sequence: CASRGSLSGNTIYF. In DNA form, the CDR3 reads TGTGCCAGCAGAGGGTCCCTCTCTGGAAACACCATATATTTT.

The chain joins TRBV4-2 to TRBJ2-1, with 13 positions matching TRBD2. Germline V CDR1 and CDR2: LGHNA, YNFKEQ. V lost 1 base to trimming and J lost 8 bases; unmatched junction nucleotides: 8. The length of the CDR3 is 17 residues. CDR3: CASSQALTSGRAHEQFF. The CDR3 coding sequence is TGTGCCAGCAGCCAAGCACTCACTAGCGGGAGGGCCCATGAGCAGTTCTTC.

The rearrangement joins TRBV24-1 to TRBJ2-1; the D gene is possibly TRBD2 (5 bases). Trimming took 3 bases from V and 7 from J, leaving 6 bases between them. Per germline, CDR1 KGHDR and CDR2 SFDVKD. CDR3 length equals 12 residues. CDR3 protein: CATSDGLNEQFF. The CDR3 DNA sequence: TGTGCCACCAGTGATGGACTGAATGAGCAGTTCTTC.

J is TRBJ1-4 and V is TRBV7-9; 7 nucleotides align to TRBD1. This CDR3 is built from 16 residues. V shed 4 bases and J 1 base; nucleotides not matched to a gene: 6. Germline V gene lookup returns CDR1 SEHNR and CDR2 FQNEAQ (reference sequence). The CDR3 loop reads CASSSTWTGTNEKLFF. CDR3 nucleotide sequence: TGTGCCAGCAGCTCCACTTGGACAGGAACTAATGAAAAACTGTTTTTT. The complete variable domain, with remaining parts taken from reference TRBV7-9 and TRBJ1-4, reads DTGVSQNPRHKITKRGQNVTFRCDPISEHNRLYWYRQTLGQGPEFLTYFQNEAQLEKSRLLSDRFSAERPKGSFSTLEIQRTEQGDSAMYLCASSSTWTGTNEKLFFGSGTQLSVL.

The rearrangement links TRBV19 to TRBJ1-5; D remains ambiguous. CDR1 LNHDA and CDR2 SQIVND come from the germline V gene (reference sequence). V lost 9 bases to trimming and J lost 6 bases, with 18 bases between them. This CDR3 spans 14 amino acids. In DNA, the CDR3 is TGTGCCAGCGGGTCGTACGGGTTCGGTCAGCCCCAGCATTTT. Translation: CASGSYGFGQPQHF.

The chain recombines TRBV19 with TRBJ1-2; tentative D call: TRBD1 (6 bases). This CDR3 is built from 14 residues. Germline assignment: CDR1 LNHDA and CDR2 SQIVND (reference sequence). V was clipped by 7 bases and J by 3 bases, with 15 bases between them. CDR3 sequence (DNA): TGTGCCAGTACCATTAGGGGGGGGCACTATGGCTACACCTTC. Protein product: CASTIRGGHYGYTF.

In this sample, this clone turned up a few times. The rearrangement links TRBV3-1 (or the pseudogene TRBV3-2) to TRBJ1-3; D is uncertain. Looked up from germline, CDR1 is LGHDT and CDR2 is YNNKEL (reference sequence). There are 16 residues in the CDR3. V dropped 1 base and J dropped 3 bases, with 13 bases sitting between them. As DNA, the CDR3 is TGTGCCAGCAGCCAAGTGATGGGCGCGGGTGGAAACACCATATATTTT. This translates into CASSQVMGAGGNTIYF.

The genes are TRBV28 and TRBJ2-2, with 10 bases identical to TRBD2. This CDR3 is 17 amino acids long. In germline, CDR1 is MDHEN, CDR2 SYDVKM. J was trimmed by 6 bases and V by 2 bases; bases with no gene match: 9. The CDR3 loop is CASSLMRASGRPGELFF. The CDR3 DNA reads TGTGCCAGCAGTTTAATGAGGGCTAGCGGGAGACCCGGGGAGCTGTTTTTT.

This chain connects TRBV2 to TRBJ2-1; 13 bases align to TRBD2. Germline V gives CDR1 SNHLY, CDR2 FYNNEI. V lost 7 bases and J lost 6; bases outside the gene matches: 6. The CDR3 consists of 15 residues. This CDR3 is CASTAGLAGPNEQFF. DNA of the CDR3: TGTGCCAGCACGGCGGGACTAGCGGGACCCAATGAGCAGTTCTTC.

In DNA, the CDR3 is TGTGCCAGCTCACCTCGACAGGAAGGAGGGCCCCAGCATTTT. Translation gives CASSPRQEGGPQHF. This chain joins TRBV18 and TRBJ1-5; maybe TRBD1 (6 bases). V was clipped by 3 bases and J by 9 bases, with 15 bases between them. This CDR3 is 14 amino acids long. Germline CDR1 is KGHSH and CDR2 is LQKENI.

The chain employs TRBV27 and TRBJ2-7, with D maybe TRBD1 (5 bases). The CDR3 spans 14 residues. Germline V lookup: CDR1 MNHEY, CDR2 SMNVEV (reference sequence). Trimming took off 3 bases at V and 6 bases at J, with 15 bases between the two ends. The CDR3 loop reads CASSLNRPTREQYF. For the CDR3, the DNA is TGTGCCAGCAGTTTGAACAGGCCCACGCGCGAGCAGTACTTC.

Written as DNA, the CDR3 is TGTGCCAGCAGGAGGATGGGGGTGGGTGGCCGCATGAACACTGAAGCTTTCTTT. This codes for CASRRMGVGGRMNTEAFF. This rearrangement joins TRBV28 to TRBJ1-1; D may be TRBD1 (5 bases). V lost 6 bases and J lost 0, with 23 bases in between. Germline V gene data show CDR1 as MDHEN and CDR2 as SYDVKM. The CDR3 covers 18 residues. Supplemented by reference TRBV28 and TRBJ1-1, the full variable domain reads DVKVTQSSRYLVKRTGEKVFLECVQDMDHENMFWYRQDPGLGLRLIYFSYDVKMKEKGDIPEGYSVSREKKERFSLILESASTNQTSMYLCASRRMGVGGRMNTEAFFGQGTRLTVV.

This chain joins TRBV6-5 and TRBJ2-2; 7 bases map to TRBD2. The CDR3 sequence is 16 residues long. V dropped 2 bases and J dropped 6; count of bases not matched to a gene: 9. Germline CDR1 is MNHEY and CDR2 is SVGAGI. CDR3 in DNA: TGTGCCAGCAGTTACCCCCGGGGCGGGAGCCCCGGGGAGCTGTTTTTT. This encodes CASSYPRGGSPGELFF.

This clone has only a few counts. The genes are TRBV19 and TRBJ2-3; D remains ambiguous. V lost 2 bases, J lost 2 bases, and 8 bases lay in between. The CDR3 is 14 residues long. Germline CDR1 and CDR2: LNHDA and SQIVND (reference sequence). The CDR3 DNA is TGTGCCAGTAGTATAAAACATAACACAGATACGCAGTATTTT. This translates into CASSIKHNTDTQYF.

This clone was counted once. The V and J genes are TRBV4-3 and TRBJ2-5; D is uncertain. The V and J ends lost 1 base and 7 bases respectively, with 7 bases between them. The germline CDR1 and CDR2 sequences are LGHNA and YSLEER. The CDR3 has 12 amino acids. CDR3 loop: CASSQVPGTQYF. CDR3 sequence (DNA): TGCGCCAGCAGCCAAGTCCCAGGGACCCAGTACTTC.

This chain connects TRBV28 to TRBJ2-1; 7 bases are shared with TRBD2. This CDR3 contains 16 residues. Germline CDR1 reads MDHEN; CDR2 reads SYDVKM. Losses at the gene ends were 5 bases for V and 3 bases for J; bases not matched to a gene: 10. The CDR3 DNA is TGTGCCAGCAGTCCTCTCCCGGGAGGCATCTACAATGAGCAGTTCTTC. Its protein is CASSPLPGGIYNEQFF. The full variable domain, rest sourced from reference TRBV28 and TRBJ2-1, is DVKVTQSSRYLVKRTGEKVFLECVQDMDHENMFWYRQDPGLGLRLIYFSYDVKMKEKGDIPEGYSVSREKKERFSLILESASTNQTSMYLCASSPLPGGIYNEQFFGPGTRLTVL.

V usage is TRBV18 and J usage is TRBJ1-1; D not certain. The CDR3 consists of 15 residues. The germline gives CDR1 KGHSH, CDR2 LQKENI. The V end was cut by 0 bases, the J end by 0 bases, with 8 bases between. CDR3 sequence (DNA): TGTGCCAGCTCACCACCGCGACGCATGAACACTGAAGCTTTCTTT. It codes for CASSPPRRMNTEAFF.

The rearrangement joins TRBV18 to TRBJ2-7; D gene unclear. Trimming stripped 2 bases from V and 3 bases from J, with 8 bases between. The CDR3 length is 13 residues. Per germline, CDR1 KGHSH and CDR2 LQKENI. CDR3: CASSPSANYEQYF. As DNA, the CDR3 is TGTGCCAGCTCACCAAGCGCTAACTACGAGCAGTACTTC.

The rearrangement links TRBV19 to TRBJ1-1; possibly TRBD1 for D (6 bases). V was pared by 5 bases and J by 1 base, with 11 bases between. The CDR3 covers 14 residues. Germline loops: CDR1 LNHDA, CDR2 SQIVND (reference sequence). CDR3 in amino acids: CASSSWTANTEAFF. The CDR3 bases are TGTGCCAGTAGTTCATGGACAGCGAACACTGAAGCTTTCTTT. Based on the CDR3 plus reference TRBV19 and TRBJ1-1, the full variable domain is DGGITQSPKYLFRKEGQNVTLSCEQNLNHDAMYWYRQDPGQGLRLIYYSQIVNDFQKGDIAEGYSVSREKKESFPLTVTSAQKNPTAFYLCASSSWTANTEAFFGQGTRLTVV.

The chain uses TRBV18 and TRBJ2-7, with TRBD2 as a possible D gene (7 bases). Deletions cut 5 bases from V and 5 bases from J, with 13 bases between. Per germline, CDR1 KGHSH and CDR2 LQKENI. The CDR3 sequence is 13 residues long. CDR3 sequence reads: CASSSQGRDEQYF. CDR3 coding DNA: TGTGCCAGCTCATCTCAGGGGAGGGACGAGCAGTACTTC.

V gene TRBV5-4 combines with J gene TRBJ2-2; TRBD2 might be the D (6 bases). In germline, CDR1 is SGHNT, CDR2 YYREEE (reference sequence). The CDR3 has 17 residues. Trimming removed 0 bases from V and 2 bases from J, with 14 bases in between. The CDR3 reads CASSLDATSSNTGELFF. The CDR3 DNA follows: TGTGCCAGCAGCTTGGACGCGACTAGTTCCAACACCGGGGAGCTGTTTTTT.

The CDR3 here is CASSLKAGTISYEQYF. In nucleotides, the CDR3 is TGTGCCAGTAGTCTCAAAGCCGGGACAATTTCCTACGAGCAGTACTTC. V and J are TRBV19 and TRBJ2-7; maybe TRBD1 (6 bases). Per germline, CDR1 LNHDA and CDR2 SQIVND (reference sequence). V lost 5 bases to trimming and J lost 1 base, with 18 bases between them. The CDR3 has 16 residues.

This sequence joins TRBV5-8 and TRBJ2-7; D is undetermined. This CDR3 has 12 amino acids. Trimming cost V 0 bases and J 5 bases, with 6 bases left between them. Looked up from germline, CDR1 is SGHTS and CDR2 is YDEGEE. CDR3 DNA: TGTGCCAGCAGCTTGGGGCTAGACGAGCAGTACTTC. This codes for CASSLGLDEQYF.

The chain has TRBV5-5 and TRBJ1-2; 8 bases match TRBD1. Trimming cost V 2 bases and J 4 bases; bases outside gene matches: 7. Germline CDR1 SGHKS, CDR2 YYEKEE (reference sequence). The CDR3 has 15 residues. CDR3 bases: TGTGCCAGCAGCTTAAGGACAGGGTATTTCTATGGCTACACCTTC. It yields the protein CASSLRTGYFYGYTF.